This T cell receptor (beta chain) was sequenced in a study of CXCR3-negative and CXCR3-positive naive CD8 T cells. Findings and limits, study-wide: With respect to TRBV-TRBJ usage, naive CXCR3-negative and CXCR3-positive cells were similar; memory differed. Diversity proved comparably high across both naive subsets and much lower in memory CD8+ cells.

As regards this clonotype: Its target is not known.

Carrying UMI labels, the TRB cDNA libraries were prepared through 5' RACE. TCRdb re-analyzed the 5' RACE reads; it lists each CDR3 protein once, without DNA. The sample table includes 45,000 to 55,000 distinct CDR3 sequences. This CDR3 is 15 amino acids long. Germline V CDR1 and CDR2: MNHEY, SVGAGI. The rearrangement links TRBV6-5 to TRBJ2-7; with no DNA, the TCRdb D assignment of TRBD2 cannot be verified. This clonotype was sampled from a human donor in good health. Some clones in this sample may be carry-over from other donors' samples. Material for sequencing was memory CD8+ T cells from blood. This chain's CDR3 is CASSYTPEGSYEQYF.